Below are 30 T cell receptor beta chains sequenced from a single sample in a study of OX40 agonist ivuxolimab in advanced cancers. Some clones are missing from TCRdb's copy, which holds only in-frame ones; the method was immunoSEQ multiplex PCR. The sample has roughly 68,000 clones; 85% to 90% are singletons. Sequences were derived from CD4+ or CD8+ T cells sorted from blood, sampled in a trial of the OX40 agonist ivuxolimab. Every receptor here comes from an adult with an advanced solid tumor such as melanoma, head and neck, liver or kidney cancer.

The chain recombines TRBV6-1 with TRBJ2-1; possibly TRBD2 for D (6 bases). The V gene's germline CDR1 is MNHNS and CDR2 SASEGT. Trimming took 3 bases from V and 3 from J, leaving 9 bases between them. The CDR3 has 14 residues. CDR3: CASSDPRGYNEQFF. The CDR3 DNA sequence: TGTGCCAGCAGTGATCCGCGGGGCTACAATGAGCAGTTCTTC.

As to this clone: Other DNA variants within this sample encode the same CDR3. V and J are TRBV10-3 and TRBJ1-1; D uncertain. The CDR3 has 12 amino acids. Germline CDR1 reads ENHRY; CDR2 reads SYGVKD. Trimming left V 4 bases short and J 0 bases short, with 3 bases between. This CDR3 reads CAISGVNTEAFF. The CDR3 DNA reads TGTGCCATCAGTGGCGTGAACACTGAAGCTTTCTTT.

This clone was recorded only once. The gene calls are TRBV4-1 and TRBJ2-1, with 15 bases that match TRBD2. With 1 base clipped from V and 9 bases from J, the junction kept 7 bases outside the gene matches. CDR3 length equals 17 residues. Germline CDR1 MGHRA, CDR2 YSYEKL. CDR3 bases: TGCGCCAGCAGCCAAGTAATGGGACTAGCGGGAGGAGGTGAGCAGTTCTTC. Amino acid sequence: CASSQVMGLAGGGEQFF.

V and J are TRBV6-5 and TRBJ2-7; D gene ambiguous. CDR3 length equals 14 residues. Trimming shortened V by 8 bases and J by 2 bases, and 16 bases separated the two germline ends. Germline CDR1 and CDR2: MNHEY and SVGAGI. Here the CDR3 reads CASGIGRGAYEQYF. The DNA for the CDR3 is TGTGCCAGCGGAATTGGCCGTGGAGCCTACGAGCAGTACTTC.

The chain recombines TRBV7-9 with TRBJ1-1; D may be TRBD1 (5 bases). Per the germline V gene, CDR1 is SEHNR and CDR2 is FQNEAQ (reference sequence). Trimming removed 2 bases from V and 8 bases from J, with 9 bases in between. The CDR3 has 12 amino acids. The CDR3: CASSLIQGEAFF. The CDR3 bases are TGTGCCAGCAGCTTAATTCAGGGCGAAGCTTTCTTT.

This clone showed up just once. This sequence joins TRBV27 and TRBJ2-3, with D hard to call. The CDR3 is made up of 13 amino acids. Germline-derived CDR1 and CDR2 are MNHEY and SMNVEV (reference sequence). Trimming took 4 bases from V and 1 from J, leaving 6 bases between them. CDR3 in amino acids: CASSYSRTDTQYF. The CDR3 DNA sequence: TGTGCCAGCAGTTATTCCCGCACAGATACGCAGTATTTT.

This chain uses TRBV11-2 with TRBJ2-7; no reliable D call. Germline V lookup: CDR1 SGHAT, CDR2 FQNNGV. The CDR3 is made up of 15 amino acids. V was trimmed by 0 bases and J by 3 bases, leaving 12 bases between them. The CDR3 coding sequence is TGTGCCAGCAGCTTAGAGGTGCCAACTATCTACGAGCAGTACTTC. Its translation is CASSLEVPTIYEQYF.

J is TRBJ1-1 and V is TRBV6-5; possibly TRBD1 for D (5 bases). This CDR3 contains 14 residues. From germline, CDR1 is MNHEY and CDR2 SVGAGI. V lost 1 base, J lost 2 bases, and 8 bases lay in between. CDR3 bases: TGTGCCAGCAGTTACTGGGGGTCTAACACTGAAGCTTTCTTT. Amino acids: CASSYWGSNTEAFF.

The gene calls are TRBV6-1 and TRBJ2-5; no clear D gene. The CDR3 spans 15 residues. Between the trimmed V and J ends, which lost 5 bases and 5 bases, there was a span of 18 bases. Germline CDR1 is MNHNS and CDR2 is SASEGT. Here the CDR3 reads CASSTPAPEWETQYF. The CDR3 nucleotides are TGTGCCAGCAGTACCCCGGCCCCGGAGTGGGAGACCCAGTACTTC.

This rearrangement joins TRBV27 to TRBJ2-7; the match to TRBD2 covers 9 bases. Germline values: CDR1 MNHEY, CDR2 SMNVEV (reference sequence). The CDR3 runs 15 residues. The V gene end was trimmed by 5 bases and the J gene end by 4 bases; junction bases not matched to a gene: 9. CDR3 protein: CASSSPLAGAYEQYF. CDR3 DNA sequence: TGTGCCAGCAGTAGCCCCTTAGCGGGAGCTTACGAGCAGTACTTC.

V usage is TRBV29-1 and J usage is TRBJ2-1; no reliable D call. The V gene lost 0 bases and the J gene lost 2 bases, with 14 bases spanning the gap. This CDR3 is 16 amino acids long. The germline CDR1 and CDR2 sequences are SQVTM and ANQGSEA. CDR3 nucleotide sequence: TGCAGCGTTGAAGATTGGTCAGCCTTAACCTACAATGAGCAGTTCTTC. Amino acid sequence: CSVEDWSALTYNEQFF.

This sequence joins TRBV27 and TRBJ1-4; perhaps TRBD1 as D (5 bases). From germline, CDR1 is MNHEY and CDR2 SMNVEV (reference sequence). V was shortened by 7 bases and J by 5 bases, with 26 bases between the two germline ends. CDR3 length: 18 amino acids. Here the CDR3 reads CASTGRVGDRRGNEKLFF. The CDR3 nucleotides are TGTGCCAGCACGGGCCGAGTGGGGGACCGACGTGGGAATGAAAAACTGTTTTTT.

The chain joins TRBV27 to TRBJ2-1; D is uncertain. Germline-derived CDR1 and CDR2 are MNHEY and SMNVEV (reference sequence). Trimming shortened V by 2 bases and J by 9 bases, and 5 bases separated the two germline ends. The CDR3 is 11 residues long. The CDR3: CASSLASEQFF. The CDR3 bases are TGTGCCAGCAGTTTAGCCAGTGAGCAGTTCTTC.

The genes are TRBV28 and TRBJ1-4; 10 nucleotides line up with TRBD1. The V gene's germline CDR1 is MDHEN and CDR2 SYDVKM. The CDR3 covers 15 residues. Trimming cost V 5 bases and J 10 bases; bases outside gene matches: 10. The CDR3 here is CASSEWGTGEVKLFF. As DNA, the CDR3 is TGTGCCAGCAGTGAATGGGGGACAGGGGAGGTAAAACTGTTTTTT.

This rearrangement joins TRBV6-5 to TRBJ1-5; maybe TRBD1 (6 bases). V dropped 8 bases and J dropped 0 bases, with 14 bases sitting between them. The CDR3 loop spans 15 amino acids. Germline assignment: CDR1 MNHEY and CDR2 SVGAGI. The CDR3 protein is CASRGARNSNQPQHF. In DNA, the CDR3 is TGTGCCAGCCGGGGGGCCAGGAATAGCAATCAGCCCCAGCATTTT.

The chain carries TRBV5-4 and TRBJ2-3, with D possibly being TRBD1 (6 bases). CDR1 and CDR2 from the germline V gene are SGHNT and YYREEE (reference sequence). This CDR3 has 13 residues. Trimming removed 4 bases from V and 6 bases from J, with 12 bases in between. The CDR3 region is CASSGHRADTQYF. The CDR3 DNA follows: TGTGCCAGCAGCGGTCACAGGGCGGATACGCAGTATTTT.

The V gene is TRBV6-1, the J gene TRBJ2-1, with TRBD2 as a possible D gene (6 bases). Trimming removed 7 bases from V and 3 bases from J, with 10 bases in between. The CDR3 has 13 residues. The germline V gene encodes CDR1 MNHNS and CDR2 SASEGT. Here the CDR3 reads CASKAGLYNEQFF. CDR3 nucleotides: TGTGCCAGCAAGGCGGGACTCTACAATGAGCAGTTCTTC.

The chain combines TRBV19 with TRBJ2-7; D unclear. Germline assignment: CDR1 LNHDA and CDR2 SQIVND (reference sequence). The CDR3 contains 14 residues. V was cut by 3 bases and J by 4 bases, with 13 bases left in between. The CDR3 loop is CASSMTLDIYEQYF. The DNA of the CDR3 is TGTGCCAGTAGTATGACATTAGACATTTACGAGCAGTACTTC.

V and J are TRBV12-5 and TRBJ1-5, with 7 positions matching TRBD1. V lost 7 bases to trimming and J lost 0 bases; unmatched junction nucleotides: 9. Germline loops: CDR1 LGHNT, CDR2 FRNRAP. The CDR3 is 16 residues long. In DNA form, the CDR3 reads TGTGCTAGTGCCGCCGGGACAGAAAATAGCAATCAGCCCCAGCATTTT. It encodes CASAAGTENSNQPQHF.

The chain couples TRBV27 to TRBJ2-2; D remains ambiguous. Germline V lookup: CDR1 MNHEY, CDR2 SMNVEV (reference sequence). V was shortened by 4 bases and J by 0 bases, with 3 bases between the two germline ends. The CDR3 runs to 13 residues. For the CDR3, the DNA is TGTGCCAGCAGTTCAACGAACACCGGGGAGCTGTTTTTT. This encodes CASSSTNTGELFF.

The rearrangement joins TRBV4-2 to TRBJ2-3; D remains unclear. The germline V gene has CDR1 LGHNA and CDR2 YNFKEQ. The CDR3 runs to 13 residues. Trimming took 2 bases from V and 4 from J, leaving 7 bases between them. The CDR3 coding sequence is TGTGCCAGCAGCCAAAGCGAGGCAGATACGCAGTATTTT. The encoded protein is CASSQSEADTQYF.

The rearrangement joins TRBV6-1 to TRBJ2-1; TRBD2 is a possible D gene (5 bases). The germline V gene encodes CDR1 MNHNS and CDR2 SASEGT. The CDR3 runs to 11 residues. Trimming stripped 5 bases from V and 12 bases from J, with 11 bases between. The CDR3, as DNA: TGTGCCAGCAGTTACGGACTCCTGCAGTTCTTC. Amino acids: CASSYGLLQFF.

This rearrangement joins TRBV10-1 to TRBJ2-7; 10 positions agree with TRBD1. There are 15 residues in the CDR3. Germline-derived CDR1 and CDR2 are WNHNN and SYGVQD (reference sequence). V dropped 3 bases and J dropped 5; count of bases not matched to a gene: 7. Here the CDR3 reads CASSDGTGAPNEQYF. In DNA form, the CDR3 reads TGCGCCAGCAGTGATGGGACAGGGGCCCCCAACGAGCAGTACTTC.

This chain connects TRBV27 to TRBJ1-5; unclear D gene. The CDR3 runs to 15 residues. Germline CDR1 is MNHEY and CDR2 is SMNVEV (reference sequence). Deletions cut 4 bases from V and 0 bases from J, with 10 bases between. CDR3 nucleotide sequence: TGTGCCAGCAGTTATCGGGCCTATAGCAATCAGCCCCAGCATTTT. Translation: CASSYRAYSNQPQHF.

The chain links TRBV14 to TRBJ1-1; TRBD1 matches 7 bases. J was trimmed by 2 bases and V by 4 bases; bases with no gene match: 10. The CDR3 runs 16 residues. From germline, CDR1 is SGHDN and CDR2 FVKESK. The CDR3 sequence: CASSLASGTANTEAFF. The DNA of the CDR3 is TGTGCCAGCAGCCTAGCATCCGGGACAGCTAACACTGAAGCTTTCTTT.

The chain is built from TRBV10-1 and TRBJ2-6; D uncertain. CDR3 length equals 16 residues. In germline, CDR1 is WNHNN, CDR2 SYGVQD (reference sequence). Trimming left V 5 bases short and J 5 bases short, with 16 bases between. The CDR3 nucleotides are TGCGCCAGCAGTCGTATGGCACAAAGTCGGGCCAACGTCCTGACTTTC. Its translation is CASSRMAQSRANVLTF.

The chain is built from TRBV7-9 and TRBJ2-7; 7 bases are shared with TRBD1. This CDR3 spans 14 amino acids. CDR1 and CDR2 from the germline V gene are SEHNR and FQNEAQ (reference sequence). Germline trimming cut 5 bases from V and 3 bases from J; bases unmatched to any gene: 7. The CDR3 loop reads CASSARDRVYEQYF. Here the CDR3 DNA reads TGTGCCAGCAGCGCCCGGGACAGAGTCTACGAGCAGTACTTC. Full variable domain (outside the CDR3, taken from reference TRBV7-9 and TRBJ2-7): DTGVSQNPRHKITKRGQNVTFRCDPISEHNRLYWYRQTLGQGPEFLTYFQNEAQLEKSRLLSDRFSAERPKGSFSTLEIQRTEQGDSAMYLCASSARDRVYEQYFGPGTRLTVT.

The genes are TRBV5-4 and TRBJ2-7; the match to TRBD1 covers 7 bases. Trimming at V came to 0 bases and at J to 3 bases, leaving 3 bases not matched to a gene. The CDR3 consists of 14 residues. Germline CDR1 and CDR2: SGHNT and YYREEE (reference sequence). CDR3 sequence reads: CASSLDRGDYEQYF. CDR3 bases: TGTGCCAGCAGCTTGGACAGGGGAGACTACGAGCAGTACTTC.

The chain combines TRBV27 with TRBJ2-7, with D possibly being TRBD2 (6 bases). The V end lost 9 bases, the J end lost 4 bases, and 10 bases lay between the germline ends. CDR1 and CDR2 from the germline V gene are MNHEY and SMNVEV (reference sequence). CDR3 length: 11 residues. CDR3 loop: CASKAGYEQYF. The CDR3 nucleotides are TGTGCCAGTAAGGCGGGGTACGAGCAGTACTTC.

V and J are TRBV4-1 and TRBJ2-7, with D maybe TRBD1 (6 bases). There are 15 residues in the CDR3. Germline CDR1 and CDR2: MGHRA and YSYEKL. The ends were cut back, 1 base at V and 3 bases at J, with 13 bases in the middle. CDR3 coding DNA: TGCGCCAGCAGCCAAGTCCCCCAGGGGCACTACGAGCAGTACTTC. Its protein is CASSQVPQGHYEQYF.